This T cell receptor (beta chain) was identified during a study of cytomegalovirus exposure and HLA in healthy donors. Findings of the study overall: Published work reported that the classifier diagnosed cytomegalovirus status with high specificity and sensitivity. Subsequent analysis found a tendency for first-cohort TCR clusters to co-occur within the approximately 130 validation repertoires. Most TCRs appeared rarely, but some public TCRs recurred in many donors.

Assay: immunoSEQ multiplex PCR; the TCRdb copy retains only in-frame clones and omits some. In the table there are under 300,000 clones, 75% to 90% of which are singletons. A 120-subject validation cohort, separate from the approximately 720-subject first cohort, supplied the donors. V shed 1 base and J shed 4 bases, with 6 bases lying between them. Germline V gene sequence: CDR1 SGDLS, CDR2 YYNGEE. This CDR3 region has 13 residues. About this clone: The antigen is not known.

The clonotype comes from a woman under 40 in good health and CMV-seropositive. V is TRBV9 and J is TRBJ1-3; no firm D call. The specimen was PBMCs. In DNA, the CDR3 is TGTGCCAGCAGCGTATTATCCGGAAACACCATATATTTT. This sequence encodes CASSVLSGNTIYF.